The 22 T cell receptor beta chains presented below share a single source sample, sequenced in a study of beta chain features in type 1 diabetes. Every isolated RNA sample was fully reverse transcribed, so sequencing captured expressed TCRB transcripts. Some clones are missing from TCRdb's copy, which holds only in-frame ones; the method was immunoSEQ multiplex PCR. Counted here are 680,000 or so clones, around 16% occurring once; the ten biggest clones make up under 0.095%. What was sequenced was naive CD4+ T cells from blood. Receptor source: a man aged 18 to 30 in good health.

J is TRBJ2-5 and V is TRBV6-5; D call uncertain. The CDR3 has 15 amino acids. With 2 bases removed from V and 5 bases from J, the gap between germline ends came to 15 bases. Germline lookup yields CDR1 MNHEY and CDR2 SVGAGI. The CDR3 reads CASSYGVNRVETQYF. The CDR3, as DNA: TGTGCCAGCAGTTACGGGGTCAATAGGGTGGAGACCCAGTACTTC.

This chain connects TRBV4-3 to TRBJ1-1; TRBD1 matches at 9 bases. The V segment lost 4 bases and the J segment 1 base; nucleotides outside the gene matches: 1. CDR1 and CDR2 (germline): LGHNA, YSLEER. CDR3 length: 14 amino acids. In DNA, the CDR3 is TGCGCCAGCAGCCCGGGACAGGGGAACACTGAAGCTTTCTTT. Translated, it gives CASSPGQGNTEAFF.

The V call is TRBV4-3, the J call TRBJ2-7; TRBD2 is a possible D gene (6 bases). Trimming removed 1 base at V and 0 bases at J, with 13 bases between. The germline V gene encodes CDR1 LGHNA and CDR2 YSLEER. The CDR3 sequence is 16 residues long. CDR3 region: CASSQGPLGSSYEQYF. In nucleotides, the CDR3 is TGCGCCAGCAGCCAAGGACCCCTCGGGAGCTCCTACGAGCAGTACTTC.

This rearrangement joins TRBV6-1 to TRBJ2-7; TRBD1 matches at 8 bases. V was pared by 4 bases and J by 0 bases, with 8 bases of the junction left unmatched. Germline V gene lookup returns CDR1 MNHNS and CDR2 SASEGT. The CDR3 spans 16 residues. Here the CDR3 reads CASSVTPGQASYEQYF. The CDR3 DNA follows: TGTGCCAGCAGTGTAACGCCGGGACAGGCCTCCTACGAGCAGTACTTC.

The chain carries TRBV25-1 and TRBJ1-1; D may be TRBD1 (6 bases). This CDR3 contains 13 residues. V lost 1 base to trimming and J lost 4 bases, with 7 bases between them. The germline CDR1 and CDR2 sequences are MGHDK and SYGVNS. The CDR3 here is CASSEWGPTEAFF. In DNA, the CDR3 is TGTGCCAGCAGTGAATGGGGGCCCACTGAAGCTTTCTTT.

DNA for the CDR3: TGTGCCAGCAGCCCGGGCGGAGGCGGCGCAAGACAGTTCTTC. It yields the protein CASSPGGGGARQFF. The chain couples TRBV7-2 to TRBJ2-1; D perhaps matches TRBD2 (5 bases). The CDR3 runs 14 residues. The germline V and J ends were trimmed by 5 bases and 13 bases, with 21 bases remaining between them. Looked up from germline, CDR1 is SGHTA and CDR2 is FQGNSA.

A few counts support this clone. The chain recombines TRBV11-1 with TRBJ2-1; D remains unclear. The germline V gene has CDR1 SGHAT and CDR2 FQDESV (reference sequence). V shed 5 bases and J shed 0 bases, with 17 bases lying between them. CDR3 size: 17 residues. CDR3 region: CASSEWRLQSSYNEQFF. The CDR3 coding sequence is TGTGCCAGCAGCGAGTGGCGCCTACAGAGCTCCTACAATGAGCAGTTCTTC.

The rearrangement joins TRBV5-1 to TRBJ2-7, with 13 bases lining up with TRBD2. There are 15 residues in the CDR3. In germline, CDR1 is SGHRS, CDR2 YFSETQ. Trimming at V came to 3 bases and at J to 8 bases, leaving 8 bases not matched to a gene. The CDR3 region is CASSSAWTSGGQQYF. CDR3 DNA sequence: TGCGCCAGCAGCTCTGCTTGGACTAGCGGGGGACAGCAGTACTTC.

The rearrangement links TRBV28 to TRBJ2-3; 10 bases fit TRBD2. J gave up 1 base and V 7 bases, and 8 bases lay outside the gene matches. Per the germline V gene, CDR1 is MDHEN and CDR2 is SYDVKM. The CDR3 has 16 amino acids. CDR3 nucleotides: TGTGCCAGCAAGGCTAGCGGGAGAAGAGGCACAGATACGCAGTATTTT. It translates to CASKASGRRGTDTQYF.

This clone appeared a single time. The chain carries TRBV11-3 and TRBJ2-3; 7 bases agree with TRBD2. Germline V gene lookup returns CDR1 SGHNT and CDR2 YENEEA. The length of the CDR3 is 14 residues. Germline trimming cut 5 bases from V and 5 bases from J; bases unmatched to any gene: 7. The CDR3 nucleotides are TGTGCCAGCAGCCGGCGCGGGGGTCTAGATACGCAGTATTTT. Amino acid sequence: CASSRRGGLDTQYF.

The V gene is TRBV11-2, the J gene TRBJ2-3; D is unclear. The CDR3 has 16 residues. The germline V gene encodes CDR1 SGHAT and CDR2 FQNNGV. Trimming pared 4 bases from V and 2 bases from J, leaving 16 bases between. The CDR3 DNA reads as TGTGCCAGCAGCTCCATAAAGCTGGCGAACACAGATACGCAGTATTTT. Residues: CASSSIKLANTDTQYF.

The gene calls are TRBV18 and TRBJ2-7; D not certain. The V end was cut by 6 bases, the J end by 0 bases, with 9 bases between. Germline V gene lookup returns CDR1 KGHSH and CDR2 LQKENI. The CDR3 runs 13 residues. The CDR3 loop reads CASSVTASYEQYF. CDR3 DNA: TGTGCCAGCTCGGTCACAGCCTCCTACGAGCAGTACTTC. Drawing the rest from reference TRBV18 and TRBJ2-7, the complete variable domain is NAGVMQNPRHLVRRRGQEARLRCSPMKGHSHVYWYRQLPEEGLKFMVYLQKENIIDESGMPKERFSAEFPKEGPSILRIQQVVRGDSAAYFCASSVTASYEQYFGPGTRLTVT.

This clone was picked up a small number of times. The rearrangement uses TRBV5-6 and TRBJ1-1; 8 bases map to TRBD1. Trimming removed 4 bases from V and 4 bases from J; junction bases left unmatched: 6. The CDR3 totals 14 residues. Per germline, CDR1 SGHDT and CDR2 YYEEEE. The CDR3 sequence: CASSRRQGSTEAFF. CDR3 DNA sequence: TGTGCCAGCAGCCGCCGACAGGGGTCCACTGAAGCTTTCTTT.

Notes on this clone: One end of the junction fails to match germline, which may point to a read error. The chain employs TRBV28 and TRBJ2-6; perhaps TRBD1 as D (7 bases). This CDR3 spans 16 amino acids. Per germline, CDR1 MDHEN and CDR2 SYDVKM. CDR3 bases: TGTGCCAGCAGTGTATGGAGGGGGCCTGGGGCCAACGTCCTGACTTTC. Translation: CASSVWRGPGANVLTF.

V is TRBV11-1 and J is TRBJ2-1; D is uncertain. Germline CDR1 is SGHAT and CDR2 is FQDESV (reference sequence). V lost 5 bases, J lost 10 bases, and 6 bases lay in between. This CDR3 comprises 10 residues. The CDR3 sequence is CASSMGEQFF. For the CDR3, the DNA is TGTGCCAGCAGCATGGGGGAGCAGTTCTTC.

The rearrangement joins TRBV27 to TRBJ2-1, with D tentatively TRBD2 (6 bases). The CDR3 is 17 residues long. Trimming removed 2 bases from V and 0 bases from J, with 14 bases in between. CDR1 MNHEY and CDR2 SMNVEV come from the germline V gene (reference sequence). The CDR3 protein is CASSLEGSGSSYNEQFF. The CDR3, as DNA: TGTGCCAGCAGTTTAGAAGGTAGCGGTAGCTCCTACAATGAGCAGTTCTTC.

The V gene is TRBV6-5, the J gene TRBJ2-6; D uncertain. This CDR3 is built from 16 residues. The germline V gene encodes CDR1 MNHEY and CDR2 SVGAGI. Trimming left V 0 bases short and J 0 bases short, with 6 bases between. CDR3 sequence: CASSYSKSSGANVLTF. The CDR3 DNA reads as TGTGCCAGCAGTTACTCGAAGAGCTCTGGGGCCAACGTCCTGACTTTC.

The chain recombines TRBV5-1 with TRBJ2-5; tentative D call: TRBD1 (6 bases). Germline CDR1 reads SGHRS; CDR2 reads YFSETQ. There are 13 residues in the CDR3. Trimming removed 4 bases from V and 5 bases from J, with 12 bases in between. CDR3 amino acids: CASSAGASETQYF. The CDR3 nucleotides read TGCGCCAGCAGCGCAGGGGCTTCGGAGACCCAGTACTTC.

This clone was seen repeatedly, ten times or more. This chain connects TRBV10-3 to TRBJ2-1; D not resolved. V dropped 3 bases and J dropped 6 bases, with 6 bases sitting between them. CDR1 and CDR2 from the germline V gene are ENHRY and SYGVKD. The CDR3 covers 12 residues. In DNA form, the CDR3 reads TGTGCCATCAGTGACAGAAGCAATGAGCAGTTCTTC. Translated: CAISDRSNEQFF.

The V and J genes are TRBV9 and TRBJ2-3, with TRBD2 identical over 9 bases. CDR1 is SGDLS and CDR2 is YYNGEE in the germline V gene. The CDR3 is made up of 16 amino acids. J was trimmed by 1 base and V by 4 bases; bases with no gene match: 7. CDR3: CASSLRLADGTDTQYF. CDR3 in DNA: TGTGCCAGCAGCTTGAGACTAGCGGATGGCACAGATACGCAGTATTTT. Drawing the rest from reference TRBV9 and TRBJ2-3, the complete variable domain is DSGVTQTPKHLITATGQRVTLRCSPRSGDLSVYWYQQSLDQGLQFLIQYYNGEERAKGNILERFSAQQFPDLHSELNLSSLELGDSALYFCASSLRLADGTDTQYFGPGTRLTVL.

The rearrangement joins TRBV12-1 to TRBJ2-2; the D call of TRBD2 is as the table states it, not checked on the DNA. TRBV12-1 is a pseudogene segment. CDR3 size: 16 residues. The CDR3 loop is CASSRCGTSVSGELFF. CDR3 nucleotides: TGTGCCAGCAGCAGGTGTGGGACTAGCGTTTCCGGGGAGCTGTTTTTT.

This clone has more than one count but fewer than ten. This chain joins TRBV28 and TRBJ2-7, with a weak D call TRBD1 (6 bases). V lost 3 bases, J lost 4 bases, and 13 bases lay in between. Germline-derived CDR1 and CDR2 are MDHEN and SYDVKM. This CDR3 is 14 amino acids long. CDR3 in DNA: TGTGCCAGCAGTTTCCCCCAGGGGAGTTACGAGCAGTACTTC. This translates into CASSFPQGSYEQYF.